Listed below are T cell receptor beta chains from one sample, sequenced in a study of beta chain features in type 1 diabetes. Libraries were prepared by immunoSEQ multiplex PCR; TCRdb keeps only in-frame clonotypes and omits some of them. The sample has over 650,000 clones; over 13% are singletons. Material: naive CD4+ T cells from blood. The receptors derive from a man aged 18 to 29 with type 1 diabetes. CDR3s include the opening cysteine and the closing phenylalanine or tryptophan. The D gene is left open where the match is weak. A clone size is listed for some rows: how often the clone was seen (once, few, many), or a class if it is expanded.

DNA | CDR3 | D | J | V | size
TGTGCCTGGAGTGTTAAGACTAGCGGGAGGGCCAATGAGCAGTTCTTC | CAWSVKTSGRANEQFF | TRBD2 | TRBJ2-1 | TRBV30 | -
TGTGCCAGCCTCACAGGGGTAAGCACTGAAGCTTTCTTT | CASLTGVSTEAFF | TRBD1 | TRBJ1-1 | TRBV6-6 | few
TGTGCCTGGTTGGTGGGGGGGACAGATACGCAGTATTTT | CAWLVGGTDTQYF | TRBD2 | TRBJ2-3 | TRBV30 | -
TGCAGTGCTAGCTCAGATACGCAGTATTTT | CSASSDTQYF | - | TRBJ2-3 | TRBV20-1 | few
TGTGCCAGCAGTTTATGGCGATCCGGGGCCAACGTCCTGACTTTC | CASSLWRSGANVLTF | - | TRBJ2-6 | TRBV27 | -
TGTGCCAGCAGAATTACTAGCGGGAGCACAGATACGCAGTATTTT | CASRITSGSTDTQYF | TRBD2 | TRBJ2-3 | TRBV7-9 | -
TGTGCCACCAGCAGGTTACTCCGAGATACGCAGTATTTT | CATSRLLRDTQYF | - | TRBJ2-3 | TRBV15 | -
TGCGCCAGCAGCTTGAATTTTCCGAACCCGACCGGGGAGCTGTTTTTT | CASSLNFPNPTGELFF | - | TRBJ2-2 | TRBV5-1 | -
TGTGCCAGCAGCCCAGGGGTGTCCCGCAACTATGGCTACACCTTC | CASSPGVSRNYGYTF | - | TRBJ1-2 | TRBV14 | -
TGCGCCAGCAGCCAAGAGTCGACAGGAGTTTATGGCTACACCTTC | CASSQESTGVYGYTF | - | TRBJ1-2 | TRBV4-1 | few
TGCAGCGTTGAGGGGTCGGGGAACTACGAGCAGTACTTC | CSVEGSGNYEQYF | - | TRBJ2-7 | TRBV29-1 | few
TGTGCCAGTAACCGGGACTTCGCGAACACCGGGGAGCTGTTTTTT | CASNRDFANTGELFF | - | TRBJ2-2 | TRBV19 | few
TGTGCCAGCAGCTCATCAACCATGGGACAGCTGAACACTGAAGCTTTCTTT | CASSSSTMGQLNTEAFF | TRBD1 | TRBJ1-1 | TRBV5-6 | -
TGTGCCAGCTCACCACCCAGGGTTGGTGGCTACACCTTC | CASSPPRVGGYTF | - | TRBJ1-2 | TRBV18 | -
TGTGCCAGCGGGTTGGATACGCAGTATTTT | CASGLDTQYF | - | TRBJ2-3 | TRBV7-2 | -
TGTGCCAGCAGCACGAGGGACAGGGGACGCGAAAAACTGTTTTTT | CASSTRDRGREKLFF | TRBD1 | TRBJ1-4 | TRBV11-2 | -
TGTGCCAGCAGCGTACACAGGAGCTCCTATAATTCACCCCTCCACTTT | CASSVHRSSYNSPLHF | - | TRBJ1-6 | TRBV9 | once
TGTGCCAGCAGTTCCGGGACAGAGAGAGAAAAACTGTTTTTT | CASSSGTEREKLFF | TRBD1 | TRBJ1-4 | TRBV28 | -
TGCAGCGTTGGAGGCCGTTTGGGGACTGAAGCTTTCTTT | CSVGGRLGTEAFF | - | TRBJ1-1 | TRBV29-1 | -
TGTGCCAGCAGCGAATTTGGCGGGGCGTCCTACAATGAGCAGTTCTTC | CASSEFGGASYNEQFF | - | TRBJ2-1 | TRBV9 | few
TGCGCCAGCAGCTCGGGACTAGCGGGTTTCAATGAGCAGTTCTTC | CASSSGLAGFNEQFF | TRBD2 | TRBJ2-1 | TRBV5-1 | -
TGCGCCAGCAGCTTGGATTGGTACGAGCAGTACTTC | CASSLDWYEQYF | - | TRBJ2-7 | TRBV5-1 | few
TGTGCCAGCAGCGGCGGTCAGCCCCAGCATTTT | CASSGGQPQHF | - | TRBJ1-5 | TRBV2 | few
TGTGCCAGCAGACTACAGGTCACAGATACGCAGTATTTT | CASRLQVTDTQYF | - | TRBJ2-3 | TRBV5-4 | few
TGTGCCTGGAGTGTACGTGGAGGGGCATTAGAGACCCAGTACTTC | CAWSVRGGALETQYF | - | TRBJ2-5 | TRBV30 | few
TGTGCCAGCATCGACGGACTAGCTAACTATGGCTACACCTTC | CASIDGLANYGYTF | - | TRBJ1-2 | TRBV2 | -
TGTGCCGTGCAAACAGATACGCAGTATTTT | CAVQTDTQYF | - | TRBJ2-3 | TRBV10-3 | few
TGTGCCACCTCCGGCCGGGCGTCGGAGCCCCACGAGCAGTACTTC | CATSGRASEPHEQYF | - | TRBJ2-7 | TRBV2 | -
TGTGCCAGCCATCAGTTAGGGACAGGCGCTGAAGCTTTCTTT | CASHQLGTGAEAFF | TRBD1 | TRBJ1-1 | TRBV25-1 | few
TGCAGCGTTGAAGGGTGGCAGGGGGTCAACTATGGCTACACCTTC | CSVEGWQGVNYGYTF | TRBD1 | TRBJ1-2 | TRBV29-1 | -
TGCAGTGCTAGTACAGGCGATGAGCAGTTCTTC | CSASTGDEQFF | - | TRBJ2-1 | TRBV20-1 | few
TGTGCCAGCGGATCGAGGCAGTACAATGAGCAGTTCTTC | CASGSRQYNEQFF | - | TRBJ2-1 | TRBV6-6 | few
TGTGCCAGCTCCCCCACGAGGGGACAGGGACCCTACGAGCAGTACTTC | CASSPTRGQGPYEQYF | TRBD1 | TRBJ2-7 | TRBV18 | few
TGTGCCTGGGGAGCGGGCACTGAAGCTTTCTTT | CAWGAGTEAFF | - | TRBJ1-1 | TRBV30 | few
TGTGCCAGCTCACCAGATACAGTCACAGATACGCAGTATTTT | CASSPDTVTDTQYF | - | TRBJ2-3 | TRBV18 | few
TGTGCCAGCAGCCAGAACCGGGACTACCTTACAGATACGCAGTATTTT | CASSQNRDYLTDTQYF | TRBD2 | TRBJ2-3 | TRBV4-2 | -
TGTGCCAGCAGTGATTTGGCCCTAGCGGCCTCCCAAGAGACCCAGTACTTC | CASSDLALAASQETQYF | TRBD2 | TRBJ2-5 | TRBV25-1 | -
TGCAGCGTTGATAGGAGCACTGAAGCTTTCTTT | CSVDRSTEAFF | - | TRBJ1-1 | TRBV29-1 | few
TGTGCCAGCAGGTACCGGGACAGGGAGGGAGCTTTCTTT | CASRYRDREGAFF | TRBD1 | TRBJ1-1 | TRBV6-5 | -
TGTGCCAGCGGTATCGACCCAGACACAGATACGCAGTATTTT | CASGIDPDTDTQYF | - | TRBJ2-3 | TRBV5-4 | few
TGTGCCAGCAGCCCAGCCCGCGGTAATTCACCCCTCCACTTT | CASSPARGNSPLHF | - | TRBJ1-6 | TRBV7-8 | few
TGTGCCAGCAGTGCTAGCGGGGGGGCGAGAGATACGCAGTATTTT | CASSASGGARDTQYF | TRBD2 | TRBJ2-3 | TRBV28 | -
TGTGCCAGCAGTTTCCGGCTTGGGGGAGGCTACACCTTC | CASSFRLGGGYTF | - | TRBJ1-2 | TRBV27 | -
TGCGCCAGCAGCTTCGGGACAGACGGCTACGAGCAGTACTTC | CASSFGTDGYEQYF | TRBD1 | TRBJ2-7 | TRBV5-1 | -
TGTGCCAGCAGTGAACAGGGAGAGGGCTACGAGCAGTACTTC | CASSEQGEGYEQYF | - | TRBJ2-7 | TRBV2 | few
TGTGCCAGCAGCTCCCCTGGAAACACCATATATTTT | CASSSPGNTIYF | - | TRBJ1-3 | TRBV7-6 | -
TGTGCCAGCTCACTTTCTGAGGAGTCCTACAATGAGCAGTTCTTC | CASSLSEESYNEQFF | - | TRBJ2-1 | TRBV18 | -
TGTGCCAGCAGCCCTGGACAGGGGATTGACAACGTCCTGACTTTC | CASSPGQGIDNVLTF | TRBD1 | TRBJ2-6 | TRBV7-8 | -
TGCGCCAGCAGCTTGGTGGGAGCAGCCAATCGCTATGGCTACACCTTC | CASSLVGAANRYGYTF | - | TRBJ1-2 | TRBV5-1 | few
TGTGCTAGCGCTCTAGGGTATTCTAGCGGGGAGACCCAGTACTTC | CASALGYSSGETQYF | TRBD2 | TRBJ2-5 | TRBV7-7 | few
TGTGCCAGCTCACCGACAGGGGGTACCTACGAGCAGTACTTC | CASSPTGGTYEQYF | TRBD1 | TRBJ2-7 | TRBV18 | -
TGTGCCAGCAGTTTATACGGGAGCGGCACAGATACGCAGTATTTT | CASSLYGSGTDTQYF | - | TRBJ2-3 | TRBV28 | -
TGTGCCAGCAGCCAACAGGGTCTTCAGGGGGAGCTGTTTTTT | CASSQQGLQGELFF | - | TRBJ2-2 | TRBV7-6 | -
TGTGCCAGCAAGGCAGCGGGGGCCCCCCGGGATACGCAGTATTTT | CASKAAGAPRDTQYF | TRBD2 | TRBJ2-3 | TRBV28 | -